This is a list of T cell receptor beta chains from one sample in a study of blood T cell repertoires in COVID-19. Only in-frame clones appear in the TCRdb table, and some are missing; sequencing was by immunoSEQ multiplex PCR. Seen here are fewer than 350,000 clones, 80% to 90% observed once, and the top ten hold over 10%. The sequenced sample was peripheral blood. These receptors originate from a woman between 65 and 79 years old with COVID-19, enrolled during active disease. Each CDR3 is given with its conserved first and last residue. Each record gives: V gene, D gene, J gene, CDR3 protein. The D gene is left open where the match is weak.

TRBV11-2	NA	TRBJ2-3	CASTKLNADTQYF
TRBV19	TRBD1	TRBJ1-2	CASQPDTGAGFYGYTF
TRBV6-5	TRBD1	TRBJ2-7	CASSQLGTARYEQYF
TRBV1	NA	TRBJ2-3	CTSSQGGADTQYF
TRBV5-4	TRBD2	TRBJ2-7	CASSPPAGETSYEQYF
TRBV12-5	NA	TRBJ2-7	CASGLVLGAPDLAYEQYF
TRBV19	NA	TRBJ2-3	CASSPNTDTQYF
TRBV19	NA	TRBJ2-7	CASSIGYEQYF
TRBV2	NA	TRBJ2-7	CASSAQGPYEQYF
TRBV7-2	NA	TRBJ1-6	CASSFRAISNSPLHF
TRBV4-3	TRBD1	TRBJ2-1	CASSQDLGQGPDEQFF
TRBV30	NA	TRBJ1-2	CAGRGGPFGYTF
TRBV24-1	TRBD1	TRBJ2-2	CATSDWDRNTGELFF
TRBV7-8	NA	TRBJ1-6	CASSFGVNSPLHF
TRBV7-6	TRBD2	TRBJ2-2	CASSLRTSGVDGELFF
TRBV4-2	NA	TRBJ2-5	CASSQGADPHGETQYF
TRBV27	NA	TRBJ1-3	CASSWTGHSGNTIYF
TRBV24-1	NA	TRBJ2-7	CATSGAGSYEQYF
TRBV28	NA	TRBJ1-3	CASSVGLISGNTIYF
TRBV30	TRBD1	TRBJ1-2	CASGGEGQGVGYTF
TRBV5-4	NA	TRBJ2-1	CASSLEQAGEQFF
TRBV6-5	NA	TRBJ1-3	CASSLAPGNTIYF
TRBV5-8	NA	TRBJ1-5	CASSLSTGIGQPQHF
TRBV25-1	TRBD1	TRBJ2-3	CASSASRQGTDTQYF
TRBV25-1	NA	TRBJ2-1	CASSPKSLTNEQFF
TRBV10-3	TRBD2	TRBJ2-3	CATSRVRGASTDTQYF
TRBV28	TRBD1	TRBJ2-7	CASSLASTGLGEQYF
TRBV11-2	NA	TRBJ1-2	CASSLALSGETF
TRBV4-1	TRBD2	TRBJ2-2	CASSQGLAGGPDTGELFF
TRBV19	TRBD2	TRBJ2-2	CASSFTGGKNGELFF
TRBV24-1	TRBD2	TRBJ2-1	CATSDPLAGGHYEQFF
TRBV28	NA	TRBJ1-1	CASSSQGTEAFF
TRBV7-2	TRBD1	TRBJ1-2	CASSPTGTGAIYGYTF
TRBV7-2	NA	TRBJ2-5	CASSLELGVLQTQYF
TRBV28	TRBD1	TRBJ1-2	CASSLVGQGAYGYTF
TRBV7-6	TRBD1	TRBJ2-1	CASSLSGTGWDEQFF
TRBV2	NA	TRBJ2-5	CASRGDSSKETQYF
TRBV24-1	TRBD1	TRBJ2-5	CATRQTGGSETQYF
TRBV11-2	TRBD1	TRBJ1-1	CASSFSTGLGTEAFF
TRBV30	TRBD1	TRBJ1-3	CAWSTGDGNTIYF
TRBV3-1/TRBV3-2	NA	TRBJ1-2	CASSQDNNPGWGYTF
TRBV5-1	TRBD1	TRBJ2-5	CASGQTGGEETQYF
TRBV28	TRBD1	TRBJ1-2	CASSPPGGNYGYTF
TRBV24-1	TRBD1	TRBJ2-1	CATSDSKPGQSSYNEQFF
TRBV30	TRBD1	TRBJ2-3	CAWSPTGTGIGTDTQYF
TRBV4-3	TRBD1	TRBJ2-3	CASSQEQGWRDTQYF
TRBV20-1	NA	TRBJ1-2	CSARGRDGYTF
TRBV25-1	NA	TRBJ1-2	CASSESSSYGGYTF
TRBV5-8	NA	TRBJ1-3	CASSFLRNTIYF
TRBV4-1	NA	TRBJ1-2	CASSPRTGADYGYTF